The T cell receptor (beta chain) described here comes from a study of Ad26.COV2.S vaccination and SARS-CoV-2 variants. At the level of the study: Dosing was one shot or two shots 56 days apart. Study-level findings and limits: Compared with placebo recipients, vaccine recipients had higher spike-specific TCR breadth. The study found similar non-spike TCR breadth in vaccine and placebo recipients.

Turning to this clone: Its antigen is unknown.

Profiled with immunoSEQ multiplex PCR; TCRdb holds only in-frame clones, not every one. The sample records approximately 460,000 clones, 89% being singletons. Noted treatment: 19 received Ad26.COV2.S at low or high dose, single or two shots; about 5 received placebo; per-sample allocation not given. Sampling happened 63 days after the first vaccine or placebo injection. This TCR was recovered from a person aged 18-65 years who received the Ad26.COV2.S COVID-19 vaccine or a placebo. The material was peripheral blood, obtained in a trial of Ad26.COV2.S vaccine versus placebo.

Here the CDR3 DNA reads TGTGCCAGCAGTTCAACTAGCGAATTCACAGATACGCAGTATTTT. The encoded protein is CASSSTSEFTDTQYF. The rearrangement uses TRBV7-9 and TRBJ2-3, with 7 nucleotides matching TRBD2. The CDR3 is 15 residues long. V lost 6 bases, J lost 2 bases, and 8 bases stayed unmatched. CDR1 and CDR2 from the germline V gene are SEHNR and FQNEAQ (reference sequence).